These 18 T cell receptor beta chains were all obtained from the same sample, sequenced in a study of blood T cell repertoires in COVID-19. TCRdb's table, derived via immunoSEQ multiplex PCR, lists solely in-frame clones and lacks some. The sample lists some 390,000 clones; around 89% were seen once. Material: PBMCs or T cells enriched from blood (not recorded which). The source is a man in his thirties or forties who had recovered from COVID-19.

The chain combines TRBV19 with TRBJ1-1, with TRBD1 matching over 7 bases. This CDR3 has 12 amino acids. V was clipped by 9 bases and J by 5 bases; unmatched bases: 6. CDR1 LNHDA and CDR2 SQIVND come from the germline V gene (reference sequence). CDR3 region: CASSRGYTEAFF. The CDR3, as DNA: TGTGCCAGCAGCAGGGGGTATACTGAAGCTTTCTTT.

The DNA for the CDR3 is TGTGCCAGCAGCCAACAAATGAGAGATACGCAGTATTTT. Encoded protein: CASSQQMRDTQYF. The rearrangement uses TRBV3-1 (or the pseudogene TRBV3-2) and TRBJ2-3; D remains unclear. Trimming removed 2 bases at V and 5 bases at J, with 8 bases between. The length of the CDR3 is 13 residues. Germline V gives CDR1 LGHDT, CDR2 YNNKEL (reference sequence).

The CDR3 loop is CASNGGTSTDTQYF. The CDR3 DNA is TGCGCCAGCAATGGGGGGACTAGCACAGATACGCAGTATTTT. The gene calls are TRBV5-1 and TRBJ2-3; maybe TRBD2 (6 bases). The V end was cut by 6 bases, the J end by 0 bases, with 11 bases between. Germline-derived CDR1 and CDR2 are SGHRS and YFSETQ. The CDR3 sequence is 14 residues long.

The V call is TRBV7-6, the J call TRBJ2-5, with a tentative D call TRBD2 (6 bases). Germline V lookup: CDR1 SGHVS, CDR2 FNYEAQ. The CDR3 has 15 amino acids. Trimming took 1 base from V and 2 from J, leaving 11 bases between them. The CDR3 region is CASSLVWGGQETQYF. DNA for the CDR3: TGTGCCAGCAGCTTAGTATGGGGAGGTCAAGAGACCCAGTACTTC.

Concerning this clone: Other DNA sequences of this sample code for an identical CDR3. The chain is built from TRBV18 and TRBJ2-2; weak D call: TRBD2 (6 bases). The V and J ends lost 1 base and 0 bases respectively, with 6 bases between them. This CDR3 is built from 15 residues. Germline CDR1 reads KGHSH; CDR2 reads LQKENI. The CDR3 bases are TGTGCCAGCTCACCACTAGCGGCGAACACCGGGGAGCTGTTTTTT. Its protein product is CASSPLAANTGELFF.

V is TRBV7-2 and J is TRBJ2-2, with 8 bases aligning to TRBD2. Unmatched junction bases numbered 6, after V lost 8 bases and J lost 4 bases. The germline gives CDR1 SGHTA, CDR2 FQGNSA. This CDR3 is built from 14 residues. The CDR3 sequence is CASAAGGSTGELFF. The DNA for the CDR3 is TGTGCCAGCGCGGCGGGAGGAAGCACCGGGGAGCTGTTTTTT.

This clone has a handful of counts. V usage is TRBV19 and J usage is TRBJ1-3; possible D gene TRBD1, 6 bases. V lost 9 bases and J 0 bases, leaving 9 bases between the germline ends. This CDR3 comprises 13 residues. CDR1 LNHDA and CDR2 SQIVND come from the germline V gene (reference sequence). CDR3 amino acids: CASPDSSGNTIYF. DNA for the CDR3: TGTGCCAGCCCGGACAGCTCTGGAAACACCATATATTTT.

The chain's CDR3 is CASSMGAAEAFF. The CDR3 DNA reads TGCGCCAGCAGCATGGGAGCCGCTGAAGCTTTCTTT. V gene TRBV5-1 combines with J gene TRBJ1-1; no firm D call. The germline V and J ends were trimmed by 4 bases and 6 bases, with 10 bases remaining between them. This CDR3 has 12 amino acids. CDR1 is SGHRS, CDR2 YFSETQ, per germline.

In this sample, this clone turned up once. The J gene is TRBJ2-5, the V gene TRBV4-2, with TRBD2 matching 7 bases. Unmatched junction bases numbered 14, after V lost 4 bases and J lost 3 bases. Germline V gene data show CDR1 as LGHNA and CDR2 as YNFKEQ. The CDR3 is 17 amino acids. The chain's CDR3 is CASSPGSGTTPKETQYF. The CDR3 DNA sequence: TGTGCCAGCAGCCCCGGGAGCGGGACTACTCCAAAAGAGACCCAGTACTTC.

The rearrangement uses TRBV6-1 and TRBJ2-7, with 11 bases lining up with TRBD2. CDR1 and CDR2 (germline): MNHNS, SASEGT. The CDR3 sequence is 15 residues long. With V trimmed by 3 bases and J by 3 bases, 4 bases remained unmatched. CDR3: CASSESGTSGYEQYF. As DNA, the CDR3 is TGTGCCAGCAGTGAGTCAGGGACTAGCGGCTACGAGCAGTACTTC.

CDR3 in DNA: TGTGCCAGCAGTTTGTCAGGGGACGAGACCCAGTACTTC. Translated: CASSLSGDETQYF. This rearrangement joins TRBV12-3 or TRBV12-4 to TRBJ2-5; D perhaps matches TRBD1 (6 bases). The CDR3 length is 13 residues. The V gene lost 3 bases and the J gene lost 5 bases, with 10 bases spanning the gap.

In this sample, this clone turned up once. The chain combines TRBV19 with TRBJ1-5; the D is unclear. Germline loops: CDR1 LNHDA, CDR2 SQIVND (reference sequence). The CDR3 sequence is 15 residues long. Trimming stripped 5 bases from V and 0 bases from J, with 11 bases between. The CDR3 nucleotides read TGTGCCAGTAGTGCAGTCGGGGTTAGCAATCAGCCCCAGCATTTT. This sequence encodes CASSAVGVSNQPQHF.

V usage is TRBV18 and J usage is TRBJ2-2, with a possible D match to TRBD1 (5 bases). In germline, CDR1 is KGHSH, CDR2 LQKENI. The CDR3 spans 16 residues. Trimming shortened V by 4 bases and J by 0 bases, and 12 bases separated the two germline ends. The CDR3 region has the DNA TGTGCCAGCTCACGCGGTGTAGGGGCGAACACCGGGGAGCTGTTTTTT. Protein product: CASSRGVGANTGELFF.

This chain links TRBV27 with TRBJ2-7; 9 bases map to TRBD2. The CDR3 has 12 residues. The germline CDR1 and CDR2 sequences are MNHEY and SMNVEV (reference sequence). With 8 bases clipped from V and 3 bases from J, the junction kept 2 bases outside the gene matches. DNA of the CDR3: TGTGCCAGCGGACTAGCGCTCTACGAGCAGTACTTC. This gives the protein CASGLALYEQYF.

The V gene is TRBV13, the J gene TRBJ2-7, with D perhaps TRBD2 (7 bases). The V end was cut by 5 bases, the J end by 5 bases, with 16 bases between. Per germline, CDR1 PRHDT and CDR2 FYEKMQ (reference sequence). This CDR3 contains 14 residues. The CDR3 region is CASSPRGGRDEQYF. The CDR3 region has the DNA TGTGCCAGCAGCCCTAGGGGGGGGAGGGACGAGCAGTACTTC.

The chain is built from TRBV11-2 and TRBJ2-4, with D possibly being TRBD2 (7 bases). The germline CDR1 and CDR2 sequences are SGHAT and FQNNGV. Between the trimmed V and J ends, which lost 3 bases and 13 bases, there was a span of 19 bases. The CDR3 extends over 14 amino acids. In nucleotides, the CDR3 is TGTGCCAGCAGCTTGCACCCAGGAGGGGGGGTACAGTACTTC. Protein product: CASSLHPGGGVQYF.

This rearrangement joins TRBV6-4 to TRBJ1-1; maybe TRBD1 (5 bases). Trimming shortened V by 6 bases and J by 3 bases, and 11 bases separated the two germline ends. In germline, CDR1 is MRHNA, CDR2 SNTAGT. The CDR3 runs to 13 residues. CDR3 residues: CASSRQGDTEAFF. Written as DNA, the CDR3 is TGTGCCAGCAGCCGCCAAGGGGACACTGAAGCTTTCTTT.

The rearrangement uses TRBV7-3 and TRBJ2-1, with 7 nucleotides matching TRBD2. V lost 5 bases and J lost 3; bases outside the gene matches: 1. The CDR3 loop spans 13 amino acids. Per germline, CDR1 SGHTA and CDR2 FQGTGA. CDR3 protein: CASSPGGYNEQFF. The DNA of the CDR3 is TGTGCCAGCAGCCCGGGAGGCTACAATGAGCAGTTCTTC. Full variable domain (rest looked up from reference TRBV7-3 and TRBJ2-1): GAGVSQTPSNKVTEKGKYVELRCDPISGHTALYWYRQSLGQGPEFLIYFQGTGAADDSGLPNDRFFAVRPEGSVSTLKIQRTERGDSAVYLCASSPGGYNEQFFGPGTRLTVL.